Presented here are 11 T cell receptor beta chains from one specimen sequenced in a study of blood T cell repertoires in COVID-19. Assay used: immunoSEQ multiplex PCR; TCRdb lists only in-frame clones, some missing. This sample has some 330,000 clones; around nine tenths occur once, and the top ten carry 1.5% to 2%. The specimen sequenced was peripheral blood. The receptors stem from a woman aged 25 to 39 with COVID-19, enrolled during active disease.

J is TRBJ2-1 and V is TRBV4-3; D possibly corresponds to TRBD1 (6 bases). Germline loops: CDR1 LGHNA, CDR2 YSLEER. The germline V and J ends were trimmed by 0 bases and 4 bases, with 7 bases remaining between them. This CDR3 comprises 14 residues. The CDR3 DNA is TGCGCCAGCAGCCAAGAGACAGGATACAATGAGCAGTTCTTC. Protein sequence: CASSQETGYNEQFF.

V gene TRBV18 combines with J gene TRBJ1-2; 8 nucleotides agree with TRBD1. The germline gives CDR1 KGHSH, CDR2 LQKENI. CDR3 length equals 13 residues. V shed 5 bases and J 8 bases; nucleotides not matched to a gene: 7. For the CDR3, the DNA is TGTGCCAGCTCATTTGGACAGGGCTGGGGCTACACCTTC. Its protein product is CASSFGQGWGYTF.

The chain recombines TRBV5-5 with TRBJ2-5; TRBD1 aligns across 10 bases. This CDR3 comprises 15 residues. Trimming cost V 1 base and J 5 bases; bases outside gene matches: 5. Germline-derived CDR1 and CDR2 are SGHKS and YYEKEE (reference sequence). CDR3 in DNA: TGTGCCAGCAGCTTGACAAAGGACAGGGGGGAGACCCAGTACTTC. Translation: CASSLTKDRGETQYF.

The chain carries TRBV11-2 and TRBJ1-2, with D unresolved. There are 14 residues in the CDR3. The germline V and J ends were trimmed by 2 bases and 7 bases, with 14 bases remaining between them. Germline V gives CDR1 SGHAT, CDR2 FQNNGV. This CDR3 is CASSLLTKFSGYTF. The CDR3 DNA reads TGTGCCAGCAGCTTACTAACCAAGTTTAGTGGCTACACCTTC.

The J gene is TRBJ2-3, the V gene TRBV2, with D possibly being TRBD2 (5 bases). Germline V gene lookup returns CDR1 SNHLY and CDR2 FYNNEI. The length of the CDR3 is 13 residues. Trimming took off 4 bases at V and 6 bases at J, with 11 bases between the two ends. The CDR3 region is CASSASAADTQYF. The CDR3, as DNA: TGTGCCAGCAGTGCCTCAGCGGCGGATACGCAGTATTTT.

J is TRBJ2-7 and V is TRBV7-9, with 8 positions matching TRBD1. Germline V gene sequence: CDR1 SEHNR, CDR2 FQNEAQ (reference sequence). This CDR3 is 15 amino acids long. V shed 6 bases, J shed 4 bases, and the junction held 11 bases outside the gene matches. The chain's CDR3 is CASRDDSQGAYEQYF. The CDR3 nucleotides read TGTGCCAGCAGGGATGATAGCCAGGGGGCTTACGAGCAGTACTTC. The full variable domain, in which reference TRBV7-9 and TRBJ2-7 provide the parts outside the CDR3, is DTGVSQNPRHKITKRGQNVTFRCDPISEHNRLYWYRQTLGQGPEFLTYFQNEAQLEKSRLLSDRFSAERPKGSFSTLEIQRTEQGDSAMYLCASRDDSQGAYEQYFGPGTRLTVT.

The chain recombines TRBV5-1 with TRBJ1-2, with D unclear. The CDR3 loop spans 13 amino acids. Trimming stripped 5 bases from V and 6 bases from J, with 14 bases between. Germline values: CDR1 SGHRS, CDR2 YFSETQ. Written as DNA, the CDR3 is TGCGCCAGCAGAACCGTCGCGAGGGATGGCTACACCTTC. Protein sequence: CASRTVARDGYTF. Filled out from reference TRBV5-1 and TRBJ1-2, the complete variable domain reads KAGVTQTPRYLIKTRGQQVTLSCSPISGHRSVSWYQQTPGQGLQFLFEYFSETQRNKGNFPGRFSGRQFSNSRSEMNVSTLELGDSALYLCASRTVARDGYTFGSGTRLTVV.

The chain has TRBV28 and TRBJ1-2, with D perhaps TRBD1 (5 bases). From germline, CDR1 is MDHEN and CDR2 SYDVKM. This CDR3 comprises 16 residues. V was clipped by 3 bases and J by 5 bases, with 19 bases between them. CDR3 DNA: TGTGCCAGCAGTTTTTCCCCATATCACAGGAGTTATGGCTACACCTTC. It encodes CASSFSPYHRSYGYTF.

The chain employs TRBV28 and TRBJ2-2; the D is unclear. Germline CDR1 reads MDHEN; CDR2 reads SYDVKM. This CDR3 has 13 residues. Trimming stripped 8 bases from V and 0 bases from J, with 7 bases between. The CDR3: CASHGSNTGELFF. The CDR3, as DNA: TGTGCCAGCCACGGGTCGAACACCGGGGAGCTGTTTTTT.

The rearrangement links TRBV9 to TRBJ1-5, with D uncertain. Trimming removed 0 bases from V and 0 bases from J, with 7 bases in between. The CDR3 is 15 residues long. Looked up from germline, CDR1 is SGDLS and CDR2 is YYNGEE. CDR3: CASSVDGYSNQPQHF. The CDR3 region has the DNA TGTGCCAGCAGCGTAGACGGTTATAGCAATCAGCCCCAGCATTTT.

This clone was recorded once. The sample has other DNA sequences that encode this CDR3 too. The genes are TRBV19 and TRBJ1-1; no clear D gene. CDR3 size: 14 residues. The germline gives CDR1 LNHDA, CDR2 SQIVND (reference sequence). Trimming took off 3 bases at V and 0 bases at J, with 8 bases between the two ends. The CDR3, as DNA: TGTGCCAGTAGTATTGAGCCACTGAACACTGAAGCTTTCTTT. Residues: CASSIEPLNTEAFF.